This TCR beta chain was recorded in a study of blood T cells in healthy people across ages. A sample-barcoded 5' primer and a J-beta primer mix were used in a second PCR of roughly 6 to 11 cycles. Each CDR3 protein is one row after TCRdb ran MiXCR on the 5' RACE reads. In the table there are 650,000 to 950,000 distinct CDR3 sequences, 44% of which are singletons. This clonotype appeared a few times. V was pared by 1 base and J by 4 bases, with 12 bases between. There are 15 residues in the CDR3. CDR1 SEHNR and CDR2 FQNEAQ come from the germline V gene (reference sequence). This chain connects TRBV7-9 to TRBJ2-3; weak D call: TRBD1 (5 bases). This TCR came from a man between 60 and 70 years old in good health. Sequencing was performed on blood. The CDR3 spells CASSLVQGAPDTQYF. DNA of the CDR3: TGTGCCAGCAGCTTAGTCCAGGGCGCACCAGATACGCAGTATTTT.